This T cell receptor (beta chain) was recovered during a study of blood T cell repertoires in COVID-19. From germline, CDR1 is SGHRS and CDR2 YFSETQ. The CDR3 has 16 amino acids. The V segment lost 1 base and the J segment 5 bases; nucleotides outside the gene matches: 9. Libraries were prepared by immunoSEQ multiplex PCR; TCRdb keeps only in-frame clonotypes and omits some of them. The table lists about 54,000 clones, over 75% of them singletons, with over 7.5% in the top ten. The receptor was isolated from a man aged 50 or older with active COVID-19. The chain joins TRBV5-1 to TRBJ2-7; 10 nucleotides agree with TRBD1. The sequenced sample consisted of peripheral blood. CDR3 amino acids: CASSLFPGQGSDEQYF. CDR3 coding DNA: TGCGCCAGCAGCTTGTTTCCGGGACAGGGGTCCGACGAGCAGTACTTC.